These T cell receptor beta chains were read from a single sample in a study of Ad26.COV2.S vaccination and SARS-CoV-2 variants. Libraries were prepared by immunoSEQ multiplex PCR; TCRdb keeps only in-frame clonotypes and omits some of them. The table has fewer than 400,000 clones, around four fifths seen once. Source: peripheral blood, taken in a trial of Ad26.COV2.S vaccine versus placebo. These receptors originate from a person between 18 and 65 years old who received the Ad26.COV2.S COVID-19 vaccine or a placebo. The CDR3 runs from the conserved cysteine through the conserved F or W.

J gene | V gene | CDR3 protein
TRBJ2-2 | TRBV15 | CATSRDRGGTGELFF
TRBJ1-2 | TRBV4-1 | CASSQDGGNYGYTF
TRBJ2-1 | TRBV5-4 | CASSPGTGGGNEQFF
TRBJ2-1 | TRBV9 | CASSVHGNEQFF
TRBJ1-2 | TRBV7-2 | CASSEGPLYGYTF
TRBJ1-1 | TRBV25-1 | CASRETGEGTEAFF
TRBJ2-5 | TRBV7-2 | CASSQPLETQYF
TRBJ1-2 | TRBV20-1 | CSASDYRGLTGGYTF
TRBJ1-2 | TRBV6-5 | CASSPRGEVAGYTF
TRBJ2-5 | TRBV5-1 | CASSLDAAETQYF
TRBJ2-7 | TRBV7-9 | CASSDGDSYEQYF
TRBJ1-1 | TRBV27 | CATSRAGEPNTEAFF
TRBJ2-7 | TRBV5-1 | CASSLQPGQIYEQYF
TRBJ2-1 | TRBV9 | CASSVGTSGGSGSYNEQFF
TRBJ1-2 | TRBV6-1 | CASSEALQGWGYTF
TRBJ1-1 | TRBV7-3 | CASRQAENTEAFF
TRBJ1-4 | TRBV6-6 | CASSYSEGSQNEKLFF
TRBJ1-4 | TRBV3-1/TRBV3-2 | CASSQDPGQGIEKLFF
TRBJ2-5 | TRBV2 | CASSLLPGETQYF
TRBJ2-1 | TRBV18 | CASSPSRSVLGNEQFF
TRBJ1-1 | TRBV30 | CAWSVQRLNTEAFF
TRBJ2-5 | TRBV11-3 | CASSLGDRGETQYF
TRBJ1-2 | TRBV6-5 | CASSYGIGGYGYTF
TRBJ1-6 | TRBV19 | CASRGGQGHNSPLHF
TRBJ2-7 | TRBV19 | CASSHQGITYEQYF
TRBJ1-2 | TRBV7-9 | CASSQIGATGGYTF
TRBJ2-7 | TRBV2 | CASSEYIEQYF
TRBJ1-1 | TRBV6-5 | CASTPRPGRPTEAFF
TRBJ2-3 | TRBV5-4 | CASSVRDFNPDTQYF
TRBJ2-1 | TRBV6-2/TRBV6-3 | CASSYAGLAGASQQFF
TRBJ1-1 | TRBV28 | CASSLGSMNTEAFF
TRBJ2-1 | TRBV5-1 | CASSLAGELYNEQFF
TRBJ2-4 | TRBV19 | CASSGSGRKGIQYF
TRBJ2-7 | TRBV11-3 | CASRLAGGSYEQYF
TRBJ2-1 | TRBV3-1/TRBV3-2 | CASSHTGTDSNEQFF
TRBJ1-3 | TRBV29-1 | CSVTDRGSGNTIYF
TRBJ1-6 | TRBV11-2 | CASSQTTGSDSPLHF
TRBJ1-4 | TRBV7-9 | CASSPLISEKLFF
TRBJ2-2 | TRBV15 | CATSRGGALRDTGELFF
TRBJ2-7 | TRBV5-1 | CASSLTGGHEQYF
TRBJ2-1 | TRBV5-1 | CASSPGLPNNEQFF